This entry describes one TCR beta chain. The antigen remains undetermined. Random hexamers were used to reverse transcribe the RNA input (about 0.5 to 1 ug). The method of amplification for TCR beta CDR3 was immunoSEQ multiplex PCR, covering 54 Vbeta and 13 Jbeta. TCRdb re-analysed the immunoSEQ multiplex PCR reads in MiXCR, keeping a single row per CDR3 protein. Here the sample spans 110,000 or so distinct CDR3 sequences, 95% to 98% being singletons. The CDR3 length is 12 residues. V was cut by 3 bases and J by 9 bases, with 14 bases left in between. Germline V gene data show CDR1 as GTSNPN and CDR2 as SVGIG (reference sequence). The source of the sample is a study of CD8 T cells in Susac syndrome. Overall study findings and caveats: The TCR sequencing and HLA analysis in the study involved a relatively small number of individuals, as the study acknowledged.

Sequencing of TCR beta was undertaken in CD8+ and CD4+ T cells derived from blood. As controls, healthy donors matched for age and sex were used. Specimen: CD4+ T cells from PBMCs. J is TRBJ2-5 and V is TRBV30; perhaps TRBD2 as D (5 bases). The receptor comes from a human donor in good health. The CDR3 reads CAWRTTSAAQYF. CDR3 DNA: TGTGCCTGGAGGACTACCTCCGCGGCCCAGTACTTC.